The 3 T cell receptor beta chains reported below all come from one sample, sequenced in a study of T cell repertoires in cytomegalovirus infection. In TCRdb, the reads were re-called with MiXCR into one record per CDR3 protein. Among hundreds of thousands of distinct CDR3 sequences listed, roughly 23% were seen once. The sample was CD8+ T cells from PBMCs. The source of these receptors is a human donor in good health (CMV status not recorded). Some clones in this sample may be carry-over from other donors' samples.

This clonotype was found many times. The rearrangement uses TRBV7-6 and TRBJ2-7; the D is unclear. V was shortened by 6 bases and J by 1 base, with 16 bases between the two germline ends. Germline V gene sequence: CDR1 SGHVS, CDR2 FNYEAQ. This CDR3 has 15 residues. The CDR3 loop reads CASRPYPSSSYEQYF. The CDR3 nucleotides read TGTGCCAGCAGGCCATATCCCAGCTCGTCCTACGAGCAGTACTTC.

The rearrangement uses TRBV4-1 and TRBJ2-1, with D maybe TRBD2 (5 bases). CDR3 length: 13 amino acids. Germline values: CDR1 MGHRA, CDR2 YSYEKL. V was trimmed by 5 bases and J by 6 bases, leaving 11 bases between them. This CDR3 reads CASSEGPFNEQFF. The DNA for the CDR3 is TGCGCCAGCAGCGAGGGTCCCTTCAATGAGCAGTTCTTC.

This clonotype was seen only a few times. The gene calls are TRBV6-2 or TRBV6-3 and TRBJ2-5, with D unresolved. Trimming removed 0 bases from V and 2 bases from J, with 16 bases in between. The germline V gene encodes CDR1 MNHEY and CDR2 SVGEGT. The CDR3 runs 17 residues. In nucleotides, the CDR3 is TGTGCCAGCAGTTACTCAGCCCCGGACGGAGAGCAAGAGACCCAGTACTTC. This translates into CASSYSAPDGEQETQYF.